Listed here is a single TCR beta chain. The antigen remains unidentified. The germline V gene has CDR1 SGDLS and CDR2 YYNGEE. The CDR3 is 13 residues long. V was cut by 5 bases and J by 0 bases, with 8 bases left in between. The unexposed donors gave CD4+ T cells in 2011-2018, prior to COVID-19. This specimen belongs to a study of CD4 T cells in relation to SARS-CoV-2 and coronaviruses. Study-wide results and limits: Culture-expanded clones reflect memory recall rather than primary priming during culture.

Sequencing was performed with immunoSEQ multiplex PCR; in TCRdb, only in-frame clones are kept and a portion is missing. The sample holds nearly 70,000 clones, roughly 93% seen once. The sequence was obtained from a human donor in good health. The genes are TRBV9 and TRBJ1-1; D unclear. Specimen: naive CD4+ T cells from PBMCs. This sample's subset: naive CD4+ T cells isolated by negative enrichment. CDR3 sequence: CASRRELNTEAFF. For the CDR3, the DNA is TGTGCCAGCAGACGGGAATTGAACACTGAAGCTTTCTTT.